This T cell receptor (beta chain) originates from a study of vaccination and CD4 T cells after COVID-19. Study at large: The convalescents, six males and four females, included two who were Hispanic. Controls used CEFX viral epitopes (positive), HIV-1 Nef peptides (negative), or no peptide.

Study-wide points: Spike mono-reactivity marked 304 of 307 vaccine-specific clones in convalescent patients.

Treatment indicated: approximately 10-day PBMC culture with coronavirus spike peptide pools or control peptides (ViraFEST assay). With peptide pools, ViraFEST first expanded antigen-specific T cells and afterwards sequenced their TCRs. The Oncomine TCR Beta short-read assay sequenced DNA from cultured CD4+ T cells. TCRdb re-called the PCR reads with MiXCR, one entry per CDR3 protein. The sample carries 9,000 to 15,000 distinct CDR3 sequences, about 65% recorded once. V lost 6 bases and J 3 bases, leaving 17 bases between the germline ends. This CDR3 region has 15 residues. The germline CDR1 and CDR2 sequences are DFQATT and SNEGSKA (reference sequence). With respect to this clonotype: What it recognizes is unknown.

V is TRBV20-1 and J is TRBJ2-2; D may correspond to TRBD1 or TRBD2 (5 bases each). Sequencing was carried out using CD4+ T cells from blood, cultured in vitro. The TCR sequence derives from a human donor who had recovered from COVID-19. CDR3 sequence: CSAPRGPRDTGELFF. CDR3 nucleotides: TGCAGTGCCCCCCGGGGACCTAGGGACACCGGGGAGCTGTTTTTT.